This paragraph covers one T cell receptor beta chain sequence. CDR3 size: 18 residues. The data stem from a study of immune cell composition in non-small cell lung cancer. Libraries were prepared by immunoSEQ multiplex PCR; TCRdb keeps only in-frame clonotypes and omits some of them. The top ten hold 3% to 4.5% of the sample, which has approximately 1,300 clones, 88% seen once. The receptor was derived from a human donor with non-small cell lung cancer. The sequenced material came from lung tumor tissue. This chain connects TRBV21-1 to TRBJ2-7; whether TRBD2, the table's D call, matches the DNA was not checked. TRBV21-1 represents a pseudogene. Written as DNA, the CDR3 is TGTGCCAGCAGCGCCTCCCGGAAGCGGTTAAAGAGCTCCTACGAGCAGTACTTC. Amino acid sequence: CASSASRKRLKSSYEQYF.